Only a few counts were recorded for the clone carrying this TCR beta chain. The data are from a study of relationships among human T cell subsets. Anti-CD45RO beads selected memory T cells out of the CD45RA-negative fraction. CDR3 length: 12 amino acids. Trimming left V 2 bases short and J 5 bases short, with 4 bases between. Germline V gives CDR1 ENHRY, CDR2 SYGVKD. The T cell receptor alpha and beta CDR3 regions were amplified from mRNA by semiquantitative ARM-PCR. Exponential amplification used communal superprimers after tagged nested gene-specific primers in ARM-PCR. TCRdb analysed the multiplex PCR reads with MiXCR anew, one entry per CDR3 protein. The sample records about 9,100 distinct CDR3 sequences, about 50% being singletons.

V and J are TRBV10-3 and TRBJ2-1, with D hard to call. The clonotype was recovered from a middle-aged man in good health. Sequenced material: memory T cells sorted from blood. In DNA, the CDR3 is TGTGCCATCAGTGAGAACCACAATGAGCAGTTCTTC. Translated, it gives CAISENHNEQFF.